This T cell receptor beta chain was captured in a study of response to subunit inactivated influenza vaccine. This clonotype was picked up a small number of times. What it binds is unknown. CDR3 length equals 13 residues. Trimming shortened V by 5 bases and J by 6 bases, and 11 bases separated the two germline ends. Germline V CDR1 and CDR2: SGHAT, FQNNGV. TCRdb re-called the RT-PCR reads through MiXCR, storing one row per CDR3 protein. This sample has more than 600,000 distinct CDR3 sequences, with approximately 17% found just once. Whole-study findings and limits: After each seasonal influenza vaccination, few new T cells are recruited, the authors suggested.

The V call is TRBV11-2, the J call TRBJ2-1; no reliable D call. The TCR sequence derives from a man in his fifties who received an inactivated influenza vaccine. The specimen comprised PBMCs from blood, sampled about 5 days after vaccination. The DNA for the CDR3 is TGTGCCAGCAGCCCTCCCGTGGGCAATGAGCAGTTCTTC. Translating gives CASSPPVGNEQFF.